The sequence of this T cell receptor beta chain was determined in a study of CD8+CD57+ T cells in acquired aplastic anemia. Overall study findings and caveats: CD8+ Simpson's diversity did not differ significantly between patients and controls. Patients and controls were found to share approximately 31 CD8+ CDR3 sequences.

A remark on this clonotype: Its antigen is unknown.

Patients picked for sequencing had shown CD8+CD57+ cell expansion detected by flow cytometry. V shed 2 bases and J 4 bases; nucleotides not matched to a gene: 7. Looked up from germline, CDR1 is MNHEY and CDR2 is SMNVEV (reference sequence). This CDR3 contains 15 residues. It was genomic DNA that served as the template for profiling TCR beta VDJ and CDR3. MiXCR, run by TCRdb on the reads, gives a single entry per CDR3 protein. The data contain hundreds of thousands of distinct CDR3 sequences, almost 50% of them seen just once; the ten biggest clones take up about 20%. The sequenced sample consisted of sorted CD4+, CD8+, or CD8+CD57+ T cells (not recorded which) from PBMCs. The chain recombines TRBV27 with TRBJ2-5, with TRBD1 identical over 7 bases. This sequence originates from a human donor with aplastic anemia. In nucleotides, the CDR3 is TGTGCCAGCAGTTTACTCGGTGCAGGGGGAGAGACCCAGTACTTC. It encodes CASSLLGAGGETQYF.